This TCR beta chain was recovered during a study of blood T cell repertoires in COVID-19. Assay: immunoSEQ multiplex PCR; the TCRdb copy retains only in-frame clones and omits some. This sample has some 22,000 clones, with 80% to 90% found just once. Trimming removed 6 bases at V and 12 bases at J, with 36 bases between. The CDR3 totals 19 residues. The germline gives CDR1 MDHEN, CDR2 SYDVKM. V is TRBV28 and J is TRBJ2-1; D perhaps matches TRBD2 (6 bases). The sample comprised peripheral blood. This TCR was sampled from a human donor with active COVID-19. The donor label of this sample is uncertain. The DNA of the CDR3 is TGTGCCAGCAGCCCGAGATTTATTGGAGGGGAGACGGCACCGAGGGTGCAGTTCTTC. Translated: CASSPRFIGGETAPRVQFF.